The clone carrying this T cell receptor beta chain was detected ten times or more. Germline trimming cut 2 bases from V and 2 bases from J; bases unmatched to any gene: 4. CDR1 is SGHKS, CDR2 YYEKEE, per germline (reference sequence). The length of the CDR3 is 15 residues. The time point is: longitudinal time-point 2. Stored at -80 C, 2 million PBMCs were the source of the unsorted libraries. This record belongs to a study of neurological immune-mediated disorders. MiXCR, run by TCRdb on the 5' RACE reads, gives a single entry per CDR3 protein. Of tens of thousands of distinct CDR3 sequences in the sample, more than 8% were seen once.

The receptor was derived from a man between 25 and 39 years old in good health. The sample comprised PBMCs. The chain uses TRBV5-5 and TRBJ2-5, with 9 nucleotides matching TRBD2. CDR3 region: CASSLLAGEQETQYF. The CDR3 bases are TGTGCCAGCAGCTTACTAGCGGGTGAACAAGAGACCCAGTACTTC.